Following are 15 T cell receptor beta chains from one sample sequenced in a study of T cell repertoires and HLA-DP antigens. Which antigens these TCRs recognize remains unknown. TCRdb's table, derived via immunoSEQ multiplex PCR, lists solely in-frame clones and lacks some. The sample records 90,000 to 130,000 clones, about 92% being singletons. Sequenced: CD4+ T cells from PBMCs. The receptors were sampled from a woman between 18 and 29 years old in good health and CMV-seronegative.

The chain uses TRBV7-9 and TRBJ2-7, with 9 bases matching TRBD1. J lost 11 bases, V lost 2 bases, and 10 bases had no gene match. The CDR3 totals 14 residues. Germline-derived CDR1 and CDR2 are SEHNR and FQNEAQ (reference sequence). The CDR3 loop reads CASSLNPGQGNEYF. CDR3 bases: TGTGCCAGCAGCTTAAACCCGGGACAGGGAAATGAGTACTTC.

The chain carries TRBV7-8 and TRBJ2-2; 8 bases are shared with TRBD2. Germline values: CDR1 SGHVS, CDR2 FQNEAQ. The CDR3 sequence is 20 residues long. With V trimmed by 7 bases and J by 4 bases, 23 bases remained unmatched. The CDR3 DNA sequence: TGTGCCAGCACCCTTAGTATCCGGAAGACGGGGGGGCGTTTCACCGGGGAGCTGTTTTTT. Its translation: CASTLSIRKTGGRFTGELFF. The variable domain in full, with the rest retrieved from reference TRBV7-8 and TRBJ2-2, is GAGVSQSPRYKVAKRGQDVALRCDPISGHVSLFWYQQALGQGPEFLTYFQNEAQLDKSGLPSDRFFAERPEGSVSTLKIQRTQQEDSAVYLCASTLSIRKTGGRFTGELFFGEGSRLTVL.

The chain recombines TRBV5-4 with TRBJ2-4; a possible D gene is TRBD2 (5 bases). Germline CDR1 and CDR2: SGHNT and YYREEE (reference sequence). The CDR3 loop spans 16 amino acids. Between the trimmed V and J ends, which lost 0 bases and 0 bases, there was a span of 10 bases. This CDR3 reads CASSLGGRLAKNIQYF. The CDR3 DNA reads as TGTGCCAGCAGCTTGGGAGGGCGACTAGCCAAAAACATTCAGTACTTC.

The chain couples TRBV4-2 to TRBJ2-1; D is perhaps TRBD2 (5 bases). The CDR3 length is 17 residues. Looked up from germline, CDR1 is LGHNA and CDR2 is YNFKEQ. V was clipped by 0 bases and J by 0 bases, with 12 bases between them. CDR3 sequence (DNA): TGTGCCAGCAGCCAAGATCCGCGAGGGAGCTCCTACAATGAGCAGTTCTTC. Encoded protein: CASSQDPRGSSYNEQFF.

DNA for the CDR3: TGTGCCAGCAGTCAGGTTGGAGATACGCAGTATTTT. Its protein product is CASSQVGDTQYF. The rearrangement links TRBV27 to TRBJ2-3; D unresolved. The CDR3 is 12 amino acids. V was shortened by 5 bases and J by 5 bases, with 8 bases between the two germline ends. From germline, CDR1 is MNHEY and CDR2 SMNVEV (reference sequence).

The chain couples TRBV7-9 to TRBJ2-7; no clear D gene. V shed 5 bases and J shed 1 base, with 12 bases lying between them. The V gene's germline CDR1 is SEHNR and CDR2 FQNEAQ (reference sequence). The CDR3 covers 14 residues. The CDR3 DNA is TGTGCCAGCAGCCCAGTTGGGGATTCCTACGAGCAGTACGTC. Translating it yields CASSPVGDSYEQYV.

The chain combines TRBV5-1 with TRBJ2-7; tentative D call: TRBD1 (5 bases). The CDR3 length is 14 residues. Per the germline V gene, CDR1 is SGHRS and CDR2 is YFSETQ. V was trimmed by 2 bases and J by 2 bases, leaving 11 bases between them. DNA of the CDR3: TGCGCCAGCAGCTTAACAGGCACCACCTACGAGCAGTACTTC. It is translated as CASSLTGTTYEQYF. The whole variable domain, remainder taken from reference TRBV5-1 and TRBJ2-7, is KAGVTQTPRYLIKTRGQQVTLSCSPISGHRSVSWYQQTPGQGLQFLFEYFSETQRNKGNFPGRFSGRQFSNSRSEMNVSTLELGDSALYLCASSLTGTTYEQYFGPGTRLTVT.

The rearrangement links TRBV18 to TRBJ1-1; weak D call: TRBD1 (5 bases). CDR3 length: 14 amino acids. The germline V gene has CDR1 KGHSH and CDR2 LQKENI. V was clipped by 0 bases and J by 2 bases, with 7 bases between them. The CDR3 loop is CASSPPQGNTEAFF. CDR3 DNA sequence: TGTGCCAGCTCACCACCCCAGGGTAACACTGAAGCTTTCTTT.

This chain joins TRBV5-1 and TRBJ2-3, with D unresolved. The CDR3 is 13 amino acids. Germline V gives CDR1 SGHRS, CDR2 YFSETQ. Trimming removed 0 bases at V and 14 bases at J, with 16 bases between. This chain's CDR3 is CASSLVPGANSYF. CDR3 nucleotide sequence: TGCGCCAGCAGCTTGGTCCCTGGCGCAAATTCGTATTTT.

This rearrangement joins TRBV2 to TRBJ2-4; tentative D call: TRBD1 (6 bases). Matching the DNA end better, TRBJ2-7 makes the J call doubtful. This CDR3 region has 11 residues. The germline CDR1 and CDR2 sequences are SNHLY and FYNNEI. CDR3 protein: CATSGAYEQYF. The CDR3 nucleotides read TGTGCCACCTCAGGGGCCTACGAGCAGTACTTC.

This rearrangement joins TRBV29-1 to TRBJ2-3; 8 bases map to TRBD1. CDR1 is SQVTM, CDR2 ANQGSEA, per germline. This CDR3 contains 14 residues. Germline trimming cut 4 bases from V and 4 bases from J; bases unmatched to any gene: 7. The CDR3 DNA follows: TGCAGCGTTGCGGCCCTGGACAGGGCAGATACGCAGTATTTT. Protein: CSVAALDRADTQYF.

The V gene is TRBV28, the J gene TRBJ1-5, with no clear D. The CDR3 contains 14 residues. The V and J ends lost 7 bases and 6 bases respectively, with 16 bases between them. CDR1 MDHEN and CDR2 SYDVKM come from the germline V gene. CDR3 protein: CASTLGLGIQPQHF. The DNA of the CDR3 is TGTGCCAGCACCCTTGGACTGGGTATTCAGCCCCAGCATTTT.

The rearrangement joins TRBV6-1 to TRBJ1-5, with no clear D. Looked up from germline, CDR1 is MNHNS and CDR2 is SASEGT. The length of the CDR3 is 12 residues. V lost 7 bases, J lost 9 bases, and 13 bases lay in between. The CDR3 DNA follows: TGTGCCAGCAAATCCCATTCGATGCCCCAGCATTTT. Translating it yields CASKSHSMPQHF.

The V and J genes are TRBV6-5 and TRBJ2-1, with TRBD2 matching 10 bases. The CDR3 runs 15 residues. The germline gives CDR1 MNHEY, CDR2 SVGAGI. The V and J ends lost 5 bases and 9 bases, in that order; junction bases with no gene match: 10. The chain's CDR3 is CASSMSASGRIEQFF. DNA for the CDR3: TGTGCCAGCAGTATGTCGGCTAGCGGGAGAATTGAGCAGTTCTTC.

DNA for the CDR3: TGCGCCAGCAGCTTGGAGGACAGGGGTAAGACCCAGTACTTC. Translated: CASSLEDRGKTQYF. The genes are TRBV5-1 and TRBJ2-5; 9 nucleotides match TRBD1. The CDR3 runs 14 residues. With 0 bases clipped from V and 6 bases from J, the junction kept 3 bases outside the gene matches. Germline CDR1 is SGHRS and CDR2 is YFSETQ.